A single sample is the source of the 23 T cell receptor beta chains below, sequenced in a study of beta chain features in type 1 diabetes. The entirety of the isolated RNA underwent reverse transcription, so expressed TCRB transcripts were sequenced. Some clones are missing from TCRdb's copy, which holds only in-frame ones; the method was immunoSEQ multiplex PCR. The sample contains fewer than 900,000 clones, roughly 15% of which appear only once. Sequencing was done on a sample of naive CD4+ T cells from blood. These receptors came from a woman aged 18-29 years in good health.

The chain recombines TRBV28 with TRBJ1-1; no definite D call. V was trimmed by 5 bases and J by 3 bases, leaving 13 bases between them. This CDR3 has 14 residues. Germline CDR1 MDHEN, CDR2 SYDVKM. The CDR3 reads CASSPGTDHTEAFF. CDR3 nucleotide sequence: TGTGCCAGCAGTCCGGGAACGGACCACACTGAAGCTTTCTTT.

This clone was counted between two and nine times. This sequence joins TRBV19 and TRBJ1-5; 8 positions match TRBD1. The V segment lost 6 bases and the J segment 11 bases; nucleotides outside the gene matches: 12. CDR1 is LNHDA and CDR2 is SQIVND in the germline V gene (reference sequence). The CDR3 consists of 14 residues. In DNA form, the CDR3 reads TGTGCCAGTAGCAGACAGGGGAGGATCGTGGCCCAGCATTTT. This sequence encodes CASSRQGRIVAQHF.

This clone was seen more than once but under ten times. This sequence joins TRBV7-9 and TRBJ2-7; D ambiguous. This CDR3 comprises 14 residues. V lost 1 base to trimming and J lost 0 bases, with 7 bases between them. The V gene's germline CDR1 is SEHNR and CDR2 FQNEAQ (reference sequence). The CDR3 bases are TGTGCCAGCAGCTTAGGAATCCACTCCTACGAGCAGTACTTC. It yields the protein CASSLGIHSYEQYF.

This clone was observed a handful of times. The rearrangement uses TRBV7-2 and TRBJ2-1, with TRBD2 matching 11 bases. The CDR3 covers 15 residues. Germline lookup yields CDR1 SGHTA and CDR2 FQGNSA. V dropped 5 bases and J dropped 8; count of bases not matched to a gene: 8. The CDR3 here is CASSRRLAGSHEQFF. The DNA of the CDR3 is TGTGCCAGCAGCCGCCGACTAGCGGGGAGCCATGAGCAGTTCTTC. Full variable domain (remainder filled in from reference TRBV7-2 and TRBJ2-1): GAGVSQSPSNKVTEKGKDVELRCDPISGHTALYWYRQSLGQGLEFLIYFQGNSAPDKSGLPSDRFSAERTGGSVSTLTIQRTQQEDSAVYLCASSRRLAGSHEQFFGPGTRLTVL.

This clone came up a few times. The chain combines TRBV27 with TRBJ1-4, with D possibly TRBD1 on 5 matching bases. CDR1 and CDR2 from the germline V gene are MNHEY and SMNVEV (reference sequence). This CDR3 spans 15 amino acids. V was pared by 0 bases and J by 8 bases, with 13 bases between. This CDR3 reads CASSLSQGRREKLFF. The CDR3 DNA reads as TGTGCCAGCAGTTTATCGCAGGGTCGGCGGGAAAAACTGTTTTTT.

The V gene is TRBV5-1, the J gene TRBJ2-3; unclear D gene. This CDR3 has 14 amino acids. CDR1 SGHRS and CDR2 YFSETQ come from the germline V gene. The germline V and J ends were trimmed by 0 bases and 5 bases, with 10 bases remaining between them. CDR3 region: CASSLGNSEDTQYF. CDR3 nucleotide sequence: TGCGCCAGCAGCTTGGGGAATAGTGAAGATACGCAGTATTTT. Filled out from reference TRBV5-1 and TRBJ2-3, the complete variable domain reads KAGVTQTPRYLIKTRGQQVTLSCSPISGHRSVSWYQQTPGQGLQFLFEYFSETQRNKGNFPGRFSGRQFSNSRSEMNVSTLELGDSALYLCASSLGNSEDTQYFGPGTRLTVL.

This clone was found a few times. This chain connects TRBV11-2 to TRBJ2-3, with D hard to call. V shed 4 bases and J shed 3 bases, with 14 bases lying between them. In germline, CDR1 is SGHAT, CDR2 FQNNGV. This CDR3 is built from 15 residues. The CDR3 coding sequence is TGTGCCAGCAGCTCAACTGTACGGCGAACAGATACGCAGTATTTT. It translates to CASSSTVRRTDTQYF.

This clone was picked up a small number of times. The V gene is TRBV7-9, the J gene TRBJ2-5; 9 bases line up with TRBD2. V was pared by 3 bases and J by 5 bases, with 13 bases of the junction left unmatched. Germline V gene lookup returns CDR1 SEHNR and CDR2 FQNEAQ (reference sequence). The CDR3 length is 17 residues. The CDR3 reads CASSFRLAGILSETQYF. In nucleotides, the CDR3 is TGTGCCAGCAGCTTCCGTCTAGCGGGAATCTTGTCTGAGACCCAGTACTTC.

The V call is TRBV7-2, the J call TRBJ1-1; no clear D. Trimming took off 4 bases at V and 6 bases at J, with 15 bases between the two ends. The germline V gene encodes CDR1 SGHTA and CDR2 FQGNSA. CDR3 length: 14 residues. The DNA of the CDR3 is TGTGCCAGCAGCTCGCTGTACGGGATAGCTGAAGCTTTCTTT. Encoded protein: CASSSLYGIAEAFF. The complete variable domain, with remaining parts taken from reference TRBV7-2 and TRBJ1-1, reads GAGVSQSPSNKVTEKGKDVELRCDPISGHTALYWYRQSLGQGLEFLIYFQGNSAPDKSGLPSDRFSAERTGGSVSTLTIQRTQQEDSAVYLCASSSLYGIAEAFFGQGTRLTVV.

Comment on this clone: At the DNA level, this CDR3 is encoded by other sequences in the same sample as well. V gene TRBV18 combines with J gene TRBJ2-5; no clear D. This CDR3 contains 11 residues. Trimming left V 4 bases short and J 5 bases short, with 5 bases between. Germline V CDR1 and CDR2: KGHSH, LQKENI. CDR3 loop: CASSLRETQYF. CDR3 sequence (DNA): TGTGCCAGCTCACTGCGGGAGACCCAGTACTTC.

This clone was counted a few times. V and J are TRBV5-6 and TRBJ2-3; 8 positions agree with TRBD2. Trimming removed 4 bases from V and 1 base from J; junction bases left unmatched: 8. CDR3 length: 16 residues. Germline CDR1 and CDR2: SGHDT and YYEEEE. The CDR3 loop is CASSPSGSGGTDTQYF. The CDR3, as DNA: TGTGCCAGCAGCCCCAGTGGTAGCGGGGGCACAGATACGCAGTATTTT.

The chain is built from TRBV20-1 and TRBJ1-3; D is unclear. This CDR3 contains 11 residues. Trimming left V 5 bases short and J 4 bases short, with 6 bases between. Germline CDR1 reads DFQATT; CDR2 reads SNEGSKA (reference sequence). The DNA of the CDR3 is TGCAGTGCTGTACAGGGAAACACCATATATTTT. As protein: CSAVQGNTIYF.

This clone has a handful of counts. This chain links TRBV7-2 with TRBJ2-7, with TRBD2 matching over 12 bases. The CDR3 runs to 16 residues. The germline V gene has CDR1 SGHTA and CDR2 FQGNSA. Trimming took 3 bases from V and 4 from J; bases not matched to a gene: 7. CDR3 residues: CASSFSGTSGPYEQYF. CDR3 sequence (DNA): TGTGCCAGCAGCTTCTCCGGGACTAGCGGGCCTTACGAGCAGTACTTC.

This clone came up a few times. The V and J genes are TRBV10-3 and TRBJ2-1; TRBD1 matches at 8 bases. V trimming: 10 bases; J trimming: 6 bases; junction bases outside the gene matches: 8. Per the germline V gene, CDR1 is ENHRY and CDR2 is SYGVKD. The CDR3 spans 13 residues. CDR3 DNA: TGTGCCACCAGGCCGACAGGGGCCAATGAGCAGTTCTTC. Translation: CATRPTGANEQFF.

A few counts support this clone. The chain joins TRBV6-6 to TRBJ2-1; 14 positions match TRBD2. In germline, CDR1 is MNHNY, CDR2 SVGAGI (reference sequence). Trimming cost V 6 bases and J 8 bases; bases outside gene matches: 6. The CDR3 is 15 amino acids. CDR3 nucleotide sequence: TGTGCCAGCAGGACTAGCGGGAGGGCCGTCGATGAGCAGTTCTTC. This translates into CASRTSGRAVDEQFF.

This clone was detected only a few times. V gene TRBV7-2 combines with J gene TRBJ1-4; D remains unclear. This CDR3 region has 14 residues. V was trimmed by 5 bases and J by 0 bases, leaving 7 bases between them. The germline CDR1 and CDR2 sequences are SGHTA and FQGNSA. The DNA for the CDR3 is TGTGCCAGCAGCGACGGTTCAACTAATGAAAAACTGTTTTTT. This gives the protein CASSDGSTNEKLFF.

This clone turned up a few times. The genes are TRBV19 and TRBJ2-1, with 7 bases lining up with TRBD2. J was trimmed by 9 bases and V by 4 bases; bases with no gene match: 21. CDR3 length: 18 residues. Germline CDR1 is LNHDA and CDR2 is SQIVND (reference sequence). The CDR3 nucleotides are TGTGCCAGTAGTAGCTTCCTTGGGAGAACCGTGGGGGGGATTGAGCAGTTCTTC. This sequence encodes CASSSFLGRTVGGIEQFF.

The genes are TRBV5-6 and TRBJ1-2; 8 nucleotides line up with TRBD1. This CDR3 contains 16 residues. J gave up 0 bases and V 1 base, and 5 bases lay outside the gene matches. Germline-derived CDR1 and CDR2 are SGHDT and YYEEEE. This chain's CDR3 is CASSLRGQVPNYGYTF. The CDR3 DNA sequence: TGTGCCAGCAGCTTGCGGGGACAGGTTCCTAACTATGGCTACACCTTC.

This clone was seen more than once but under ten times. J is TRBJ2-3 and V is TRBV5-1; weak D call: TRBD1 (6 bases). The CDR3 runs to 15 residues. Germline loops: CDR1 SGHRS, CDR2 YFSETQ. Trimming shortened V by 0 bases and J by 3 bases, and 11 bases separated the two germline ends. The CDR3 DNA follows: TGCGCCAGCAGCTTGGGACAGGCCATTACAGATACGCAGTATTTT. This encodes CASSLGQAITDTQYF.

The sample holds a few counts of this clone. This chain links TRBV7-2 with TRBJ2-1, with D tentatively TRBD2 (6 bases). V lost 6 bases, J lost 5 bases, and 20 bases lay in between. Germline V lookup: CDR1 SGHTA, CDR2 FQGNSA. The CDR3 has 16 amino acids. The CDR3 sequence is CASRPQAAGQNNEQFF. The CDR3 bases are TGTGCCAGCAGGCCTCAAGCTGCGGGGCAGAACAATGAGCAGTTCTTC. Complete variable domain (other parts from reference TRBV7-2 and TRBJ2-1): GAGVSQSPSNKVTEKGKDVELRCDPISGHTALYWYRQSLGQGLEFLIYFQGNSAPDKSGLPSDRFSAERTGGSVSTLTIQRTQQEDSAVYLCASRPQAAGQNNEQFFGPGTRLTVL.

The gene calls are TRBV4-3 and TRBJ2-3; 14 bases match TRBD2. CDR1 is LGHNA, CDR2 YSLEER, per germline. V shed 2 bases and J 6 bases; nucleotides not matched to a gene: 7. The CDR3 runs to 17 residues. CDR3 loop: CASSQWPGLAGVDTQYF. CDR3 nucleotide sequence: TGCGCCAGCAGCCAATGGCCGGGACTAGCGGGAGTTGATACGCAGTATTTT.

CDR3 sequence reads: CASSVAGAGKNIQYF. The CDR3, as DNA: TGTGCCAGCAGTGTTGCGGGGGCTGGCAAAAACATTCAGTACTTC. This rearrangement joins TRBV6-5 to TRBJ2-4; D is perhaps TRBD2 (7 bases). The CDR3 sequence is 15 residues long. Germline V gives CDR1 MNHEY, CDR2 SVGAGI. Trimming removed 5 bases from V and 3 bases from J, with 14 bases in between.

This clone was observed a few times. The chain joins TRBV7-3 to TRBJ2-6; possible D gene TRBD1, 5 bases. The CDR3 is 15 amino acids. Per germline, CDR1 SGHTA and CDR2 FQGTGA. Deletions cut 2 bases from V and 1 base from J, with 6 bases between. Written as DNA, the CDR3 is TGTGCCAGCAGCTTAGCAGGGTCTGGGGCCAACGTCCTGACTTTC. Residues: CASSLAGSGANVLTF. The complete variable domain, with remaining parts taken from reference TRBV7-3 and TRBJ2-6, reads GAGVSQTPSNKVTEKGKYVELRCDPISGHTALYWYRQSLGQGPEFLIYFQGTGAADDSGLPNDRFFAVRPEGSVSTLKIQRTERGDSAVYLCASSLAGSGANVLTFGAGSRLTVL.